This T cell receptor beta chain comes out of a study of CD8 T cells in ankylosing spondylitis. Only a few counts were recorded for this clonotype. Its specificity is not known. The TCR beta libraries were generated through quantitative 5'-RACE incorporating molecular barcodes. One entry per CDR3 protein, called by TCRdb with MiXCR from the 5' RACE reads. In the table there are more than 600,000 distinct CDR3 sequences, under 20% of which are singletons. The study's findings and limits: Both synovial fluid and blood in reactive arthritis had previously been reported to carry some motif variants. A TCR beta motif of under ten highly homologous variants seemed to mark ankylosing spondylitis blood. Disease-linked clones reportedly showed significant enrichment in matched ankylosing spondylitis synovial fluid. Relatively rare in peripheral blood, disease-linked clones were also CD8+.

Germline V gene lookup returns CDR1 MNHEY and CDR2 SMNVEV (reference sequence). The CDR3 has 14 residues. Trimming removed 6 bases from V and 3 bases from J, with 12 bases in between. V gene TRBV27 combines with J gene TRBJ1-5; weak D call: TRBD1 (5 bases). The sequence was collected from a male donor with ankylosing spondylitis. Sequencing was carried out using blood, either unsorted or a sorted T cell fraction (not recorded which). CDR3 coding DNA: TGTGCCAGCAGCGCACCAGGGCTCAATCAGCCCCAGCATTTT. This translates into CASSAPGLNQPQHF.